This entry lists 31 T cell receptor beta chains sequenced from one sample in a study of shared clonotypes between healthy human individuals. Sequencing used immunoSEQ multiplex PCR; TCRdb keeps in-frame clones, though not all of them. The data show about half a million clones, more than 65% seen once. The sequenced sample consisted of PBMCs. The receptors come from a woman in her 40s in good health. Some clones in this sample may be carry-over from other donors' samples.

As concerns this clone: A far larger clone is just one base off, so this is likely a read error. V is TRBV9 and J is TRBJ1-3; 7 bases line up with TRBD1. Germline CDR1 reads SGDLS; CDR2 reads YYNGEE. This CDR3 region has 14 residues. The CDR3 DNA reads as TGTGCCAGCAGCGGGACAGGCTCTGGAGACACCATATATTTT. Translation gives CASSGTGSGDTIYF.

The chain joins TRBV25-1 to TRBJ2-6, with unresolved D. Germline CDR1 reads MGHDK; CDR2 reads SYGVNS. The CDR3 sequence is 16 residues long. Deletions cut 0 bases from V and 0 bases from J, with 6 bases between. This CDR3 is CASSEYGLSGANVLTF. The CDR3 bases are TGTGCCAGCAGTGAATATGGCCTCTCTGGGGCCAACGTCCTGACTTTC. The whole variable domain, remainder taken from reference TRBV25-1 and TRBJ2-6, is EADIYQTPRYLVIGTGKKITLECSQTMGHDKMYWYQQDPGMELHLIHYSYGVNSTEKGDLSSESTVSRIRTEHFPLTLESARPSHTSQYLCASSEYGLSGANVLTFGAGSRLTVL.

The V gene is TRBV7-2, the J gene TRBJ2-7; no firm D call. Trimming stripped 5 bases from V and 0 bases from J, with 14 bases between. CDR3 length: 15 amino acids. Germline V gene lookup returns CDR1 SGHTA and CDR2 FQGNSA. CDR3 protein: CASSLVGSSSYEQYF. Here the CDR3 DNA reads TGTGCCAGCAGCCTGGTAGGGTCAAGCTCCTACGAGCAGTACTTC. Full variable domain (rest looked up from reference TRBV7-2 and TRBJ2-7): GAGVSQSPSNKVTEKGKDVELRCDPISGHTALYWYRQSLGQGLEFLIYFQGNSAPDKSGLPSDRFSAERTGGSVSTLTIQRTQQEDSAVYLCASSLVGSSSYEQYFGPGTRLTVT.

This chain uses TRBV5-6 with TRBJ1-3, with TRBD1 identical over 7 bases. CDR3 length: 15 amino acids. The J segment lost 6 bases and the V segment lost 4 bases, leaving 10 bases of the junction unmatched. The V gene's germline CDR1 is SGHDT and CDR2 YYEEEE. This CDR3 reads CASSRTGEFENTIYF. Here the CDR3 DNA reads TGTGCCAGCAGCCGAACAGGGGAGTTTGAAAACACCATATATTTT.

This clone has just one count. This rearrangement joins TRBV19 to TRBJ2-5, with D maybe TRBD2 (6 bases). The CDR3 extends over 13 amino acids. From germline, CDR1 is LNHDA and CDR2 SQIVND (reference sequence). Trimming cost V 6 bases and J 1 base, with 9 bases left between them. The CDR3 DNA follows: TGTGCCAGTAGCCAGGGACTCCAAGAGACCCAGTACTTC. Its translation is CASSQGLQETQYF.

J is TRBJ2-1 and V is TRBV5-1, with D possibly being TRBD2 (6 bases). CDR1 is SGHRS and CDR2 is YFSETQ in the germline V gene. This CDR3 is built from 16 residues. Trimming took off 4 bases at V and 2 bases at J, with 16 bases between the two ends. CDR3 region: CASSENPAGTYNEQFF. DNA for the CDR3: TGCGCCAGCAGCGAAAACCCGGCGGGAACCTACAATGAGCAGTTCTTC.

V gene TRBV7-9 combines with J gene TRBJ2-1; TRBD1 might be the D (5 bases). V lost 7 bases to trimming and J lost 5 bases, with 12 bases between them. Germline V gene sequence: CDR1 SEHNR, CDR2 FQNEAQ (reference sequence). The CDR3 has 13 residues. This CDR3 reads CASTLRQNNEQFF. The CDR3 nucleotides read TGTGCCAGCACCCTTAGACAGAACAATGAGCAGTTCTTC.

This sequence joins TRBV9 and TRBJ2-2; the match to TRBD2 covers 10 bases. The CDR3 runs to 18 residues. The ends lost 1 base at V and 4 bases at J; junction bases unmatched: 10. Germline values: CDR1 SGDLS, CDR2 YYNGEE. This CDR3 reads CASSVRTGLAGVTGELFF. The CDR3 DNA reads TGTGCCAGCAGCGTACGTACGGGGCTAGCGGGAGTCACCGGGGAGCTGTTTTTT.

In this sample, this clone turned up many times. This sample includes further DNA sequences coding for the same CDR3. In nucleotides, the CDR3 is TGCGCCAGCAGTGAGACAGGGTTCGAATTATTTAGCAATCAGCCCCAGCATTTT. It translates to CASSETGFELFSNQPQHF. The chain couples TRBV10-2 to TRBJ1-5, with D possibly matching TRBD1 (6 bases). The ends were cut back, 2 bases at V and 0 bases at J, with 17 bases in the middle. Germline assignment: CDR1 WSHSY and CDR2 SAAADI. This CDR3 is built from 18 residues.

The CDR3 DNA follows: TGTGCCAGCAGCAAAGCGGTCCCCCGCTCTGGAAACACCATATATTTT. This encodes CASSKAVPRSGNTIYF. This chain uses TRBV21-1 with TRBJ1-3. TRBV21-1 is noted as a pseudogene. The CDR3 runs 16 residues.

V and J are TRBV2 and TRBJ2-3; D is perhaps TRBD1 (5 bases). This CDR3 is 15 amino acids long. Trimming stripped 2 bases from V and 1 base from J, with 10 bases between. The germline CDR1 and CDR2 sequences are SNHLY and FYNNEI. The CDR3 region has the DNA TGTGCCAGCAGTGAAAGTGGACAAGGCACAGATACGCAGTATTTT. Translation gives CASSESGQGTDTQYF.

The chain uses TRBV7-9 and TRBJ2-7; 10 nucleotides match TRBD1. The junction had 4 bases not matched to a gene; V was cut back by 5 bases and J by 3 bases. Germline-derived CDR1 and CDR2 are SEHNR and FQNEAQ (reference sequence). The CDR3 sequence is 14 residues long. The CDR3 is CASSGGQGGYEQYF. CDR3 in DNA: TGTGCCAGCAGCGGCGGACAGGGGGGCTACGAGCAGTACTTC.

The rearrangement joins TRBV4-2 to TRBJ2-7; 9 nucleotides line up with TRBD1. The CDR3 totals 16 residues. From germline, CDR1 is LGHNA and CDR2 YNFKEQ. J lost 4 bases, V lost 4 bases, and 11 bases had no gene match. CDR3 sequence (DNA): TGTGCCAGCAGCCCTCAACAGGGGGCCACGACTTACGAGCAGTACTTC. Encoded protein: CASSPQQGATTYEQYF.

V usage is TRBV7-2 and J usage is TRBJ1-1; 9 positions match TRBD1. Germline values: CDR1 SGHTA, CDR2 FQGNSA. The CDR3 totals 18 residues. The junction had 13 bases not matched to a gene; V was cut back by 5 bases and J by 0 bases. CDR3: CASSPRAGTGHLNTEAFF. The CDR3, as DNA: TGTGCCAGCAGCCCGAGAGCAGGGACAGGGCACTTGAACACTGAAGCTTTCTTT.

The gene calls are TRBV25-1 and TRBJ2-1; 7 bases are a match to TRBD2. The CDR3 runs to 17 residues. Germline values: CDR1 MGHDK, CDR2 SYGVNS. V lost 2 bases to trimming and J lost 5 bases; unmatched junction nucleotides: 12. The CDR3 nucleotides are TGTGCCAGCAGTGAACCCCCGACTAGCCTCTCTGACAATGAGCAGTTCTTC. This encodes CASSEPPTSLSDNEQFF.

Concerning this clone itself: Distinct nucleotide sequences in the sample also encode this CDR3. The chain links TRBV28 to TRBJ2-7, with D uncertain. The length of the CDR3 is 11 residues. V lost 5 bases to trimming and J lost 6 bases, with 8 bases between them. Germline CDR1 and CDR2: MDHEN and SYDVKM. The CDR3 DNA is TGTGCCAGCAGTCTCCTTCTCGAGCAGTACTTC. Protein product: CASSLLLEQYF. The variable domain in full, completed from reference TRBV28 and TRBJ2-7, reads DVKVTQSSRYLVKRTGEKVFLECVQDMDHENMFWYRQDPGLGLRLIYFSYDVKMKEKGDIPEGYSVSREKKERFSLILESASTNQTSMYLCASSLLLEQYFGPGTRLTVT.

The chain uses TRBV2 and TRBJ2-1; TRBD2 matches at 9 bases. CDR3 length equals 15 residues. With 3 bases clipped from V and 10 bases from J, the junction kept 10 bases outside the gene matches. The V gene's germline CDR1 is SNHLY and CDR2 FYNNEI. The CDR3 DNA reads TGTGCCAGCAGTGACTGGCTAGCGGGAAGTCGGGAGCAGTTCTTC. Amino acids: CASSDWLAGSREQFF.

This clone was picked up a small number of times. The V call is TRBV4-3, the J call TRBJ2-1; 12 bases align to TRBD2. V gave up 0 bases and J gave up 0 bases; unmatched junction bases: 3. The germline gives CDR1 LGHNA, CDR2 YSLEER. The CDR3 spans 18 residues. CDR3 DNA: TGCGCCAGCAGCCAAGAAGGACTAGCGGGAAGCTCCTACAATGAGCAGTTCTTC. Translated: CASSQEGLAGSSYNEQFF.

CDR3 loop: CASSPLAESYNEQFF. CDR3 nucleotides: TGTGCCAGCAGCCCCCTAGCGGAATCCTACAATGAGCAGTTCTTC. The J gene is TRBJ2-1, the V gene TRBV5-4, with 7 bases aligning to TRBD2. This CDR3 comprises 15 residues. The trim removed 4 bases at V and 1 base at J, leaving 5 bases unmatched. Germline CDR1 and CDR2: SGHNT and YYREEE (reference sequence).

This rearrangement joins TRBV19 to TRBJ1-1; D perhaps matches TRBD1 (6 bases). The germline V gene encodes CDR1 LNHDA and CDR2 SQIVND (reference sequence). Trimming cost V 2 bases and J 10 bases, with 14 bases left between them. CDR3 length: 13 amino acids. Written as DNA, the CDR3 is TGTGCCAGTAGTATAATCGGGGGCGCGGGAGCTTTCTTT. Translating gives CASSIIGGAGAFF.

The V gene is TRBV21-1, the J gene TRBJ1-1; TRBD1, the D gene given by the table, was not confirmed from the DNA. TRBV21-1 is an annotated pseudogene. The CDR3 sequence is 20 residues long. Here the CDR3 DNA reads TGTGCCAGCAGCAAAGTTCTCTGGTTTATCTGGACAAACTCGAACACTGAAGCTTTCTTT. Its protein is CASSKVLWFIWTNSNTEAFF.

The V call is TRBV4-1, the J call TRBJ2-5, with TRBD2 matching over 16 bases. The ends lost 0 bases at V and 4 bases at J; junction bases unmatched: 14. Germline assignment: CDR1 MGHRA and CDR2 YSYEKL. The CDR3 has 21 amino acids. DNA of the CDR3: TGCGCCAGCAGCCAAGATGCTCCGGGACTAGCGGGAGGGCCCTCGGGAGAGACCCAGTACTTC. This sequence encodes CASSQDAPGLAGGPSGETQYF.

This chain joins TRBV19 and TRBJ1-1; D remains unclear. CDR3 length: 15 residues. Germline CDR1 reads LNHDA; CDR2 reads SQIVND (reference sequence). Trimming pared 1 base from V and 0 bases from J, leaving 9 bases between. In nucleotides, the CDR3 is TGTGCCAGTAGTATAGTACCGGGGATGAACACTGAAGCTTTCTTT. Protein sequence: CASSIVPGMNTEAFF.

The chain carries TRBV29-1 and TRBJ2-7; TRBD2 agrees at 11 bases. Losses at the gene ends were 3 bases for V and 7 bases for J; bases not matched to a gene: 11. The germline gives CDR1 SQVTM, CDR2 ANQGSEA. The CDR3 spans 15 residues. CDR3 region: CSVEAGTSGKGEQYF. The CDR3 coding sequence is TGCAGCGTTGAGGCGGGGACTAGCGGCAAAGGTGAGCAGTACTTC.

The J gene is TRBJ2-2, the V gene TRBV7-7, with TRBD2 matching over 10 bases. The J segment lost 6 bases and the V segment lost 5 bases, leaving 9 bases of the junction unmatched. CDR3 length: 16 amino acids. Germline V gene lookup returns CDR1 SSHAT and CDR2 FNYEAQ (reference sequence). CDR3 protein: CASSPLASGSSGELFF. CDR3 DNA sequence: TGTGCCAGCAGCCCCCTGGCTAGCGGGAGTTCCGGGGAGCTGTTTTTT.

This clone was observed a handful of times. The V call is TRBV18, the J call TRBJ1-1, with D hard to call. CDR3 length: 14 amino acids. Trimming took 2 bases from V and 3 from J, leaving 10 bases between them. Germline V gene data show CDR1 as KGHSH and CDR2 as LQKENI. In DNA form, the CDR3 reads TGTGCCAGCTCACCAGAGACTGGGGACACTGAAGCTTTCTTT. It translates to CASSPETGDTEAFF. Full variable domain (remainder filled in from reference TRBV18 and TRBJ1-1): NAGVMQNPRHLVRRRGQEARLRCSPMKGHSHVYWYRQLPEEGLKFMVYLQKENIIDESGMPKERFSAEFPKEGPSILRIQQVVRGDSAAYFCASSPETGDTEAFFGQGTRLTVV.

This chain connects TRBV10-3 to TRBJ2-7; a weak D match, TRBD1 (5 bases). The CDR3 runs 14 residues. CDR1 is ENHRY, CDR2 SYGVKD, per germline. V was trimmed by 5 bases and J by 2 bases, leaving 13 bases between them. The CDR3 spells CAISLTGPTYEQYF. DNA of the CDR3: TGTGCCATCAGTCTAACAGGACCTACCTACGAGCAGTACTTC.

The chain employs TRBV5-1 and TRBJ2-6; 8 bases are a match to TRBD1. J lost 0 bases, V lost 2 bases, and 1 base had no gene match. Germline values: CDR1 SGHRS, CDR2 YFSETQ. This CDR3 spans 16 amino acids. CDR3 DNA sequence: TGCGCCAGCAGCTTAACAGGGGGCTCTGGGGCCAACGTCCTGACTTTC. Residues: CASSLTGGSGANVLTF. Full variable domain (missing parts from reference TRBV5-1 and TRBJ2-6): KAGVTQTPRYLIKTRGQQVTLSCSPISGHRSVSWYQQTPGQGLQFLFEYFSETQRNKGNFPGRFSGRQFSNSRSEMNVSTLELGDSALYLCASSLTGGSGANVLTFGAGSRLTVL.

V usage is TRBV5-4 and J usage is TRBJ2-5; either TRBD1 or TRBD2 may fit D (5 bases each). The germline V gene has CDR1 SGHNT and CDR2 YYREEE (reference sequence). With 2 bases removed from V and 0 bases from J, the gap between germline ends came to 8 bases. There are 14 residues in the CDR3. The CDR3 spells CASSLTGHQETQYF. The DNA for the CDR3 is TGTGCCAGCAGCTTAACGGGGCACCAAGAGACCCAGTACTTC.

The rearrangement joins TRBV30 to TRBJ2-7; 7 nucleotides align to TRBD1. Germline values: CDR1 GTSNPN, CDR2 SVGIG (reference sequence). V shed 3 bases, J shed 3 bases, and the junction held 8 bases outside the gene matches. The CDR3 consists of 14 residues. CDR3 DNA sequence: TGTGCCTGGAGCCGTGGGGCAGGGGGCTACGAGCAGTACTTC. This sequence encodes CAWSRGAGGYEQYF.

The chain couples TRBV6-1 to TRBJ1-2; tentative D call: TRBD1 (5 bases). The CDR3 length is 14 residues. The V and J ends lost 2 bases and 8 bases respectively, with 15 bases between them. CDR1 MNHNS and CDR2 SASEGT come from the germline V gene. Written as DNA, the CDR3 is TGTGCCAGCAGTGAAATAAGGCAGGGTCGAGGCTACACCTTC. Protein sequence: CASSEIRQGRGYTF.